Shown below are 24 T cell receptor beta chains from a single sample sequenced in a study of CD8+CD57+ T cells in acquired aplastic anemia. Both TCR beta VDJ combination and CDR3 sequence profiling were carried out. Genomic DNA was the template for this profiling. TCRdb ran MiXCR on the reads and lists one entry per CDR3 protein. The sample carries about 220,000 distinct CDR3 sequences, about 37% recorded once. Sequencing was performed on sorted CD4+, CD8+, or CD8+CD57+ T cells (not recorded which) from PBMCs. Receptors originate from a human donor in good health, serving as a control.

This clonotype was seen ten or more times. This chain links TRBV28 with TRBJ1-2, with D uncertain. Germline V gene sequence: CDR1 MDHEN, CDR2 SYDVKM. CDR3 length: 12 amino acids. The V end lost 4 bases, the J end lost 2 bases, and 5 bases lay between the germline ends. The CDR3 loop reads CASSYQNYGYTF. The CDR3 coding sequence is TGTGCCAGCAGTTACCAGAACTATGGCTACACCTTC.

The chain couples TRBV6-2 or TRBV6-3 to TRBJ1-2; perhaps TRBD1 as D (6 bases). The CDR3 is made up of 13 amino acids. The V gene's germline CDR1 is MNHEY and CDR2 SVGEGT. Deletions cut 9 bases from V and 8 bases from J, with 19 bases between. The CDR3 protein is CASKQGGSTGYTF. The CDR3 region has the DNA TGTGCCAGTAAACAGGGAGGAAGTACGGGCTACACCTTC.

This clonotype was recorded at least ten times. The chain carries TRBV7-9 and TRBJ2-1; unclear D gene. This CDR3 comprises 11 residues. The germline V gene encodes CDR1 SEHNR and CDR2 FQNEAQ (reference sequence). The ends were cut back, 4 bases at V and 5 bases at J, with 3 bases in the middle. CDR3 nucleotides: TGTGCCAGCAGCTACAACAATGAGCAGTTCTTC. This codes for CASSYNNEQFF.

This rearrangement joins TRBV10-3 to TRBJ1-2; D not certain. Germline V gene data show CDR1 as ENHRY and CDR2 as SYGVKD. This CDR3 has 12 amino acids. The V end was cut by 4 bases, the J end by 6 bases, with 9 bases between. CDR3 coding DNA: TGTGCCATCAGTGTCCAGGAGGATGGCTACACCTTC. It yields the protein CAISVQEDGYTF.

As regards this clonotype: This may arise from a read error, as a much more abundant clone is one base away. The genes are TRBV20-1 and TRBJ1-1; a weak D match, TRBD1 (5 bases). Germline V gene data show CDR1 as DFQATT and CDR2 as SNEGSKA (reference sequence). This CDR3 contains 14 residues. This CDR3 reads CSARGRTGYTEASF. CDR3 DNA sequence: TGCAGTGCTAGGGGACGGACGGGATACACTGAAGCTTCCTTT.

The rearrangement uses TRBV18 and TRBJ2-3; D might be TRBD1 or TRBD2, each matching 5 bases. The length of the CDR3 is 16 residues. Trimming shortened V by 4 bases and J by 3 bases, and 17 bases separated the two germline ends. Germline loops: CDR1 KGHSH, CDR2 LQKENI. The DNA for the CDR3 is TGTGCCAGCTCACGACAGACGGGGTCTGGTACAGATACGCAGTATTTT. It encodes CASSRQTGSGTDTQYF.

V gene TRBV20-1 combines with J gene TRBJ2-1; TRBD2 might be the D (6 bases). The germline gives CDR1 DFQATT, CDR2 SNEGSKA (reference sequence). With 1 base removed from V and 0 bases from J, the gap between germline ends came to 13 bases. The CDR3 has 16 amino acids. The CDR3 bases are TGCAGTGCTAGAGTTGCGGGGCCGAGCTCCTACAATGAGCAGTTCTTC. As protein: CSARVAGPSSYNEQFF.

This clonotype has a count of ten or more. The V call is TRBV9, the J call TRBJ2-1, with TRBD2 matching over 7 bases. The CDR3 has 15 residues. Per germline, CDR1 SGDLS and CDR2 YYNGEE. Germline trimming cut 1 base from V and 6 bases from J; bases unmatched to any gene: 7. The CDR3 DNA is TGTGCCAGCAGCGTATTTTCAGCGGGGAGCAATGAGCAGTTCTTC. Residues: CASSVFSAGSNEQFF.

This clonotype was recorded a few times. The chain is built from TRBV27 and TRBJ2-7, with TRBD1 matching over 9 bases. Germline trimming cut 5 bases from V and 5 bases from J; bases unmatched to any gene: 10. The length of the CDR3 is 15 residues. Germline CDR1 reads MNHEY; CDR2 reads SMNVEV (reference sequence). CDR3 nucleotide sequence: TGTGCCAGCAGTCCCCGACAGGGGGTAGGTCACGAGCAGTACTTC. Translating it yields CASSPRQGVGHEQYF.

This clonotype was counted between two and nine times. The chain has TRBV6-1 and TRBJ2-2; TRBD1 is a possible D gene (5 bases). CDR1 is MNHNS, CDR2 SASEGT, per germline. The CDR3 has 17 residues. V gave up 4 bases and J gave up 0 bases, with 15 bases separating them. The CDR3 protein is CASSVRSDTANTGELFF. CDR3 bases: TGTGCCAGCAGTGTCCGTTCGGACACAGCGAACACCGGGGAGCTGTTTTTT.

Comments on this clonotype: This may come from a read error, since a much larger clone is one base off. The chain's CDR3 is CASSRDRTSYEQYF. In DNA form, the CDR3 reads TGTGCCAGCAGCAGGGACAGAACCTCCTACGAGCAGTACTTC. The chain is built from TRBV6-1 and TRBJ2-7, with 7 bases aligning to TRBD1. Trimming cost V 6 bases and J 0 bases; bases outside gene matches: 5. The CDR3 is 14 amino acids. The germline V gene has CDR1 MNHNS and CDR2 SASEGT.

This chain links TRBV12-3 or TRBV12-4 with TRBJ1-1; D not certain. CDR3 length: 15 residues. The germline V and J ends were trimmed by 5 bases and 0 bases, with 13 bases remaining between them. For the CDR3, the DNA is TGTGCCAGCAGTCCTGTGCCATCGATGAACACTGAAGCTTTCTTT. It specifies CASSPVPSMNTEAFF.

This clonotype appeared many times. V and J are TRBV12-3 or TRBV12-4 and TRBJ1-5, with no clear D. Trimming removed 3 bases at V and 2 bases at J, with 5 bases between. CDR3 size: 13 residues. CDR3 region: CASSLIGNQPQHF. The DNA for the CDR3 is TGTGCCAGCAGTTTGATCGGCAATCAGCCCCAGCATTTT.

This clonotype has ten or more counts. CDR3 DNA: TGTGCCAGCAGTTTAGGGACAGGCTATCAGCCCCAGCATTTT. This gives the protein CASSLGTGYQPQHF. This chain connects TRBV12-3 or TRBV12-4 to TRBJ1-5; 7 nucleotides match TRBD1. Unmatched junction bases numbered 2, after V lost 1 base and J lost 5 bases. This CDR3 is 14 amino acids long.

This chain joins TRBV10-1 and TRBJ1-2; D not resolved. Trimming removed 1 base at V and 4 bases at J, with 10 bases between. This CDR3 is built from 14 residues. Germline V gene data show CDR1 as WNHNN and CDR2 as SYGVQD (reference sequence). CDR3 nucleotide sequence: TGCGCCAGCAGTGAGTGGAGGGTGACCTATGGCTACACCTTC. It specifies CASSEWRVTYGYTF.

Of note for this clonotype: A much larger clone lies a single base off, so this may be a read error. The rearrangement uses TRBV5-1 and TRBJ1-2; D might be TRBD1 (6 bases). This CDR3 comprises 13 residues. Trimming pared 2 bases from V and 12 bases from J, leaving 17 bases between. Germline V gene lookup returns CDR1 SGHRS and CDR2 YFSETQ. Here the CDR3 reads CASSLIQGGGHTF. The CDR3 region has the DNA TGCGCCAGCAGCTTAATCCAGGGCGGGGGCCACACCTTC. The full variable domain, in which reference TRBV5-1 and TRBJ1-2 provide the parts outside the CDR3, is KAGVTQTPRYLIKTRGQQVTLSCSPISGHRSVSWYQQTPGQGLQFLFEYFSETQRNKGNFPGRFSGRQFSNSRSEMNVSTLELGDSALYLCASSLIQGGGHTFGSGTRLTVV.

The CDR3, as DNA: TGTGCCAGCAGTGAACTTGGGTATCCTAGTGAGCAGTACTTC. It codes for CASSELGYPSEQYF. The chain is built from TRBV6-1 and TRBJ2-7; D unresolved. Trimming cost V 2 bases and J 7 bases, with 15 bases left between them. Germline CDR1 and CDR2: MNHNS and SASEGT. The CDR3 runs 14 residues.

With regard to this clonotype: This could be a read error, since a much larger clone is one nucleotide away. V gene TRBV11-2 combines with J gene TRBJ1-1, with D tentatively TRBD1 (6 bases). CDR3 length equals 17 residues. Germline-derived CDR1 and CDR2 are SGHAT and FQNNGV. The CDR3 coding sequence is TGTGCCAGCAGCTTGCCGCCCGGACAGAAGATGAACACTGGAGCTTTCTTT. This translates into CASSLPPGQKMNTGAFF.

This clonotype was picked up many times. V and J are TRBV11-3 and TRBJ1-2, with TRBD1 matching 8 bases. After removal of 2 bases from V and 4 bases from J, the junction contained 9 bases not matched to a gene. Germline CDR1 reads SGHNT; CDR2 reads YENEEA. This CDR3 is built from 16 residues. This CDR3 is CASSLFSRQGTYGYTF. CDR3 DNA sequence: TGTGCCAGCAGCTTATTCTCACGACAGGGGACCTATGGCTACACCTTC.

This clonotype was picked up many times. The V gene is TRBV10-2, the J gene TRBJ1-1; no reliable D call. Germline V CDR1 and CDR2: WSHSY, SAAADI. The CDR3 covers 17 residues. V was cut by 8 bases and J by 1 base, with 23 bases left in between. The CDR3 DNA is TGCGCCAGCTTACTAGGACTGGGAATGTTTCGGAACACTGAAGCTTTCTTT. Translation: CASLLGLGMFRNTEAFF.

J is TRBJ2-1 and V is TRBV20-1; 8 bases align to TRBD2. Germline assignment: CDR1 DFQATT and CDR2 SNEGSKA (reference sequence). V lost 0 bases and J lost 4; bases outside the gene matches: 11. This CDR3 comprises 17 residues. CDR3 in amino acids: CSARDLYQREKYNEQFF. The CDR3 coding sequence is TGCAGTGCTAGAGATTTGTACCAGCGGGAGAAGTACAATGAGCAGTTCTTC.

This clonotype appeared many times. The chain uses TRBV5-1 and TRBJ2-3, with 11 bases that match TRBD2. Per germline, CDR1 SGHRS and CDR2 YFSETQ. This CDR3 region has 16 residues. V lost 2 bases to trimming and J lost 2 bases; unmatched junction nucleotides: 4. The CDR3 is CASSFPGLADTDTQYF. In nucleotides, the CDR3 is TGCGCCAGCAGCTTCCCGGGACTAGCGGACACAGATACGCAGTATTTT.

The chain links TRBV20-1 to TRBJ1-1; D is undetermined. The CDR3 has 16 amino acids. V was shortened by 0 bases and J by 0 bases, with 14 bases between the two germline ends. Per germline, CDR1 DFQATT and CDR2 SNEGSKA (reference sequence). CDR3 DNA sequence: TGCAGTGCTAGAGATCGAACAGAAGCCATGAACACTGAAGCTTTCTTT. It is translated as CSARDRTEAMNTEAFF.

This clonotype was observed many times. CDR3 sequence: CASSQSLGSSYEQYF. The CDR3 nucleotides are TGTGCCAGCAGCCAAAGTTTGGGCAGCTCCTACGAGCAGTACTTC. The V call is TRBV4-2, the J call TRBJ2-7; D is uncertain. V was trimmed by 2 bases and J by 0 bases, leaving 11 bases between them. Germline-derived CDR1 and CDR2 are LGHNA and YNFKEQ. The CDR3 extends over 15 amino acids.